This T cell receptor (beta chain) was captured in a study of blood T cell repertoires in COVID-19 (dated by TCRdb to about 2020). Study-wide context: Samples covering the acute and convalescent phases of COVID-19 were provided by collaborators in the United States, Italy and Spain. The samples were drawn from two sources: the first 160 participants of the ongoing ImmuneRACE study, and 1,254 subjects contributed by 6 global collaborators. The repertoires were released in a freely available public database intended as a resource for research on the immune response to SARS-CoV-2. The prospective study material was composed of cDNA or gDNA derived from T cells, B-cell-depleted T cells, or PBMCs. Nearly every sample came with metadata listing a de-identified subject ID, COVID-19 status, age in years and sex. HLA class I and class II types, where available, came from metadata supplied by the sample provider rather than from assay-based typing. The dataset comprised deeply sampled blood TCRbeta repertoires from subjects exposed to, actively infected with, or recovered from COVID-19. Broader findings and caveats from the paper: Clinical and demographic metadata were provided uncurated, with the amount varying by source and participant.

TCRbeta CDR3 regions were amplified from genomic DNA by means of the immunoSEQ Assay, a bias-controlled multiplex PCR. As for the authors' bioinformatics: Nucleated cell counts per sample were estimated from amplification of reference gene primers within the assay. To quantify the absolute abundance of each unique TCRbeta CDR3 rearrangement, sequence reads were collapsed and filtered. Productive Simpson clonality was computed per sample as the square root of Simpson's diversity index over productive rearrangements. In its TCRdb copy, this immuneACCESS table keeps in-frame sequences only and misses some clones. Where compared with another copy, unresolved V genes explain less than half of these, and the others have no known cause. That table supplies the V and J calls and clone size; D and trimming were determined from the DNA. Here the sample has roughly 150,000 clones; 88% occur a single time. The ten largest account for approximately 2% of the sample.

The germline V gene (reference sequence) sets CDR1 to LNHNV and CDR2 to YYDKDF. The CDR3 has 13 residues if both end residues are counted. Another Seattle source contributed samples from volunteer blood donors who had recovered from COVID-19. Each collaborating institution followed its own protocols to collect whole blood in K2EDTA tubes. For TCRbeta analysis, collaborators shipped samples in one of three forms: frozen whole blood, isolated PBMCs, or DNA extracted from either of those sample types. This clone was picked up a small number of times. Its antigen is unknown. Without the conserved terminal phenylalanine or tryptophan, this CDR3 likely stems from a read error. It is unclear where the CDR3 begins or ends on the DNA, so no DNA is shown, and the CDR3 is as TCRdb lists it.

The chain uses TRBV15 and TRBJ1-2; TRBD1, the table's D call, lacks a check against the DNA. This TCR came from a man aged 50 to 60 who had recovered from COVID-19. The sequenced sample was peripheral blood. The CDR3 protein is CATSRDYGDRGYV.